Listed here are 10 T cell receptor beta chains from one sample, sequenced in a study of beta chain features in type 1 diabetes. Overall study findings and caveats: Moderate yet significant TCRB CDR3 shortening was seen in Type 1 diabetes patients in all four CD4+ subsets.

The study reverse transcribed the entire isolated RNA, so it sequenced expressed TCRB transcripts. Clones were sequenced by immunoSEQ multiplex PCR, and TCRdb holds only the in-frame ones, with some missing. The repertoire consists of 550,000 to 850,000 clones, with 10% to 15% occurring once and the leading ten covering approximately 0.022%. What these receptors recognize is not known. Sequenced: naive CD4+ T cells from blood. These receptors were obtained from a man younger than 35 with type 1 diabetes.

The chain couples TRBV28 to TRBJ1-6; D is possibly TRBD1 (5 bases). The length of the CDR3 is 15 residues. V dropped 5 bases and J dropped 2 bases, with 10 bases sitting between them. In germline, CDR1 is MDHEN, CDR2 SYDVKM. CDR3 protein: CASSRETAYNSPLHF. The CDR3 DNA follows: TGTGCCAGCAGTCGAGAGACAGCCTATAATTCACCCCTCCACTTT.

This chain connects TRBV28 to TRBJ2-7; 7 bases fit TRBD1. The germline V gene encodes CDR1 MDHEN and CDR2 SYDVKM. The CDR3 sequence is 15 residues long. J was trimmed by 4 bases and V by 4 bases; bases with no gene match: 10. CDR3 in amino acids: CASSSPGTAPYEQYF. As DNA, the CDR3 is TGTGCCAGCAGTTCCCCCGGGACAGCGCCATACGAGCAGTACTTC. The full variable domain, its missing parts supplied by reference TRBV28 and TRBJ2-7, is DVKVTQSSRYLVKRTGEKVFLECVQDMDHENMFWYRQDPGLGLRLIYFSYDVKMKEKGDIPEGYSVSREKKERFSLILESASTNQTSMYLCASSSPGTAPYEQYFGPGTRLTVT.

J is TRBJ1-6 and V is TRBV10-3; 8 nucleotides align to TRBD1. CDR3 length: 15 amino acids. The V gene's germline CDR1 is ENHRY and CDR2 SYGVKD. The V segment lost 2 bases and the J segment 9 bases; nucleotides outside the gene matches: 6. CDR3 loop: CAISEGTGVGSPLHF. DNA for the CDR3: TGTGCCATCAGTGAGGGGACAGGAGTGGGTTCACCCCTCCACTTT.

V usage is TRBV18 and J usage is TRBJ2-7; 7 bases match TRBD1. V trimming: 3 bases; J trimming: 1 base; junction bases outside the gene matches: 9. The CDR3 contains 16 residues. Germline CDR1 KGHSH, CDR2 LQKENI. CDR3 loop: CASSPPSGQDSYEQYF. The CDR3 region has the DNA TGTGCCAGCTCACCCCCGTCTGGACAGGATTCCTACGAGCAGTACTTC.

A few counts support this clone. In nucleotides, the CDR3 is TGCGCCAGCCGGATTGACGGGACAGGGACCCTTCGGGAGCAGTACTTC. Translated: CASRIDGTGTLREQYF. The chain is built from TRBV5-1 and TRBJ2-7, with 9 bases aligning to TRBD1. CDR1 is SGHRS and CDR2 is YFSETQ in the germline V gene. This CDR3 spans 16 amino acids. V was pared by 7 bases and J by 7 bases, with 18 bases of the junction left unmatched.

In its sample, this clone was seen a few times. This chain uses TRBV15 with TRBJ2-5; 7 bases line up with TRBD2. Losses at the gene ends were 0 bases for V and 5 bases for J; bases not matched to a gene: 6. CDR1 LNHNV and CDR2 YYDKDF come from the germline V gene (reference sequence). The CDR3 sequence is 15 residues long. As DNA, the CDR3 is TGTGCCACCAGCAGAGATCAGCGGGGAGGGGAGACCCAGTACTTC. Translating gives CATSRDQRGGETQYF.

The chain employs TRBV29-1 and TRBJ2-7; D unresolved. Deletions cut 4 bases from V and 2 bases from J, with 9 bases between. Germline lookup yields CDR1 SQVTM and CDR2 ANQGSEA. The CDR3 extends over 12 amino acids. Here the CDR3 reads CSVGWTAYEQYF. The CDR3, as DNA: TGCAGCGTTGGGTGGACCGCCTACGAGCAGTACTTC.

The chain recombines TRBV4-2 with TRBJ2-7, with 8 bases matching TRBD2. The CDR3 contains 17 residues. Losses at the gene ends were 0 bases for V and 0 bases for J; bases not matched to a gene: 7. The germline V gene has CDR1 LGHNA and CDR2 YNFKEQ. DNA for the CDR3: TGTGCCAGCAGCCAAGAAGCCGGGACTAGAAGCTCCTACGAGCAGTACTTC. This gives the protein CASSQEAGTRSSYEQYF.

This clone was seen a few times. This sequence joins TRBV29-1 and TRBJ1-1, with D uncertain. V shed 4 bases and J shed 0 bases, with 21 bases lying between them. The germline CDR1 and CDR2 sequences are SQVTM and ANQGSEA. This CDR3 contains 17 residues. CDR3 sequence reads: CSVGLLYAGGMNTEAFF. The CDR3 region has the DNA TGCAGCGTTGGATTGCTCTATGCCGGAGGGATGAACACTGAAGCTTTCTTT. Filled out from reference TRBV29-1 and TRBJ1-1, the complete variable domain reads SAVISQKPSRDICQRGTSLTIQCQVDSQVTMMFWYRQQPGQSLTLIATANQGSEATYESGFVIDKFPISRPNLTFSTLTVSNMSPEDSSIYLCSVGLLYAGGMNTEAFFGQGTRLTVV.

There are a few counts of this clone. The V call is TRBV6-5, the J call TRBJ1-2, with no clear D. Trimming stripped 4 bases from V and 3 bases from J, with 6 bases between. There are 12 residues in the CDR3. The germline gives CDR1 MNHEY, CDR2 SVGAGI. The CDR3 sequence: CASSFGDYGYTF. The DNA of the CDR3 is TGTGCCAGCAGTTTCGGGGACTATGGCTACACCTTC.